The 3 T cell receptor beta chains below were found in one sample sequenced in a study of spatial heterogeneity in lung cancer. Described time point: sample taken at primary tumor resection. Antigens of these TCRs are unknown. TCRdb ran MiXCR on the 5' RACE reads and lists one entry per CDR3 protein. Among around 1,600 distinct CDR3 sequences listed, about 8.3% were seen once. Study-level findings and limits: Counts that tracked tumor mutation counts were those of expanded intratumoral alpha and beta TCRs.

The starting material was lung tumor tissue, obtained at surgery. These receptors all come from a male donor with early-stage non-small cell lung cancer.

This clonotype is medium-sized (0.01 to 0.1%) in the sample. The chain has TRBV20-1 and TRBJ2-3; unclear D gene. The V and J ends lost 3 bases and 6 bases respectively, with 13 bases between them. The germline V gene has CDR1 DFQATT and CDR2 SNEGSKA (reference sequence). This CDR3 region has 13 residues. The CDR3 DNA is TGCAGTGCTAGGTCTAACCAGCAGGATACGCAGTATTTT. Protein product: CSARSNQQDTQYF.

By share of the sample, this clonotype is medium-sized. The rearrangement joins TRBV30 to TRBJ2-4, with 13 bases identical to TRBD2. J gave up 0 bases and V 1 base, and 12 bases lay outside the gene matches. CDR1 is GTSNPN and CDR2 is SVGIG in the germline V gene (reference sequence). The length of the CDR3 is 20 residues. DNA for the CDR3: TGTGCCTGGAGTGAGTTTCGGACTAGCGGGAGAGGACTAGCCAAAAACATTCAGTACTTC. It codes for CAWSEFRTSGRGLAKNIQYF.

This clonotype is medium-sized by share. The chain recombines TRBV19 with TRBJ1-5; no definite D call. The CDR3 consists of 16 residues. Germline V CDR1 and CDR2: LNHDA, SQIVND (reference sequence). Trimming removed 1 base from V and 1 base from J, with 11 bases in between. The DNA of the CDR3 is TGTGCCAGTAGTATAGCGAGGGAAATAAGCAATCAGCCCCAGCATTTT. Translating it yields CASSIAREISNQPQHF.